In its sample, the clone carrying this TCR beta chain was seen once. Its cognate antigen is unknown. TCRdb's copy holds only in-frame clones and misses some; the assay was immunoSEQ multiplex PCR. The sample consists of some 77,000 clones, 92% of them appearing once. With baseline, cycle 4 day 1, and cycle 7 day 1 as timepoints, blood was sampled. This entry belongs to a study of OX40 agonist ivuxolimab in advanced cancers. Overall study findings and caveats: Relative to CD4+ cells, CD8+ T cells on average had more expanded clones.

The sequence was obtained from an adult with an advanced solid tumor such as melanoma, head and neck, liver or kidney cancer. Specimen: CD4+ or CD8+ T cells sorted from blood, collected in a trial of the OX40 agonist ivuxolimab.

The CDR3 nucleotides read TGTGCCAGCAGTTGGAGGGGTGGCAATGAGCAGTTCTTC. Encoded protein: CASSWRGGNEQFF. The chain joins TRBV6-5 to TRBJ2-1; D is perhaps TRBD2 (6 bases). V was clipped by 4 bases and J by 6 bases, with 10 bases between them. CDR1 and CDR2 (germline): MNHEY, SVGAGI. The CDR3 has 13 amino acids.